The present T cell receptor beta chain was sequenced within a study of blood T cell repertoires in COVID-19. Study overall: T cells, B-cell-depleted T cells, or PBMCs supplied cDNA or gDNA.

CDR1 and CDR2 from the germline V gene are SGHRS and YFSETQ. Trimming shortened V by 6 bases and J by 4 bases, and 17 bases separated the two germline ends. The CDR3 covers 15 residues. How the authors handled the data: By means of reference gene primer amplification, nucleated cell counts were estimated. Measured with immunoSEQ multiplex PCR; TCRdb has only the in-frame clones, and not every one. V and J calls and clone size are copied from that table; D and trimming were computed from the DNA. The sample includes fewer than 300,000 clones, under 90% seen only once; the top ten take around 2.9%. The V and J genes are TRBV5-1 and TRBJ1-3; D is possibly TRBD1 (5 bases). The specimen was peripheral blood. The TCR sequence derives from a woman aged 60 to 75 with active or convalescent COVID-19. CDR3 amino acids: CASTTGTGSGNTIYF. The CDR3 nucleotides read TGCGCCAGCACCACGGGTACAGGTTCGGGAAACACCATATATTTT. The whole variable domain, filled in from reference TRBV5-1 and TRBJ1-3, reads KAGVTQTPRYLIKTRGQQVTLSCSPISGHRSVSWYQQTPGQGLQFLFEYFSETQRNKGNFPGRFSGRQFSNSRSEMNVSTLELGDSALYLCASTTGTGSGNTIYFGEGSWLTVV.